This T cell receptor (beta chain) was sequenced during a study of OX40 agonist ivuxolimab in advanced cancers. General study results and limits: More expanded clones were found, on average, in CD8+ than in CD4+ T cells. Part of the nonresponder group also had normalized T-cell clonal expansion that was low. Both CD4+ and CD8+ T cell populations in blood had undergone clonal expansion by week 6 at 0.1 to 3.0 mg/kg.

Profiling relied on immunoSEQ multiplex PCR, and the TCRdb table lists in-frame clones only, not all of them. The sample shows roughly 56,000 clones, less than 90% of them seen only once. A word on this clone: The antigen is undetermined.

The CDR3 is 12 amino acids. CDR1 is MDHEN, CDR2 SYDVKM, per germline. The ends were cut back, 3 bases at V and 10 bases at J, with 12 bases in the middle. The clonotype originates from an adult with an advanced solid tumor such as melanoma, head and neck, liver or kidney cancer. The chain uses TRBV28 and TRBJ2-5, with D tentatively TRBD1 (6 bases). Sequencing was performed on CD4+ or CD8+ T cells sorted from blood, taken in a trial of the OX40 agonist ivuxolimab. The DNA for the CDR3 is TGTGCCAGCAGTTTGGGGACAAAACACCAGTACTTC. It is translated as CASSLGTKHQYF.